The rows below give T cell receptor beta chains drawn from one sample of a study of early T cells in non-severe SARS-CoV-2 infection. TCRdb passed the 5' RACE reads through MiXCR, listing each CDR3 protein once. Of roughly 67,000 distinct CDR3 sequences listed, 10% to 15% are singletons. Sequences were obtained from whole blood. These TCRs come from an adult who was a healthcare worker with PCR-confirmed SARS-CoV-2 infection or an uninfected control (not recorded which). Each CDR3 is given with its conserved first and last residue. The order of the fields is CDR3 length, D gene, clone size, V gene, J gene, CDR3 protein, CDR3 DNA. A D gene is named only where the DNA matches it firmly. Clone sizes are given selectively: once, few, many, or a class where the clone is expanded.

>15|NA|few|TRBV6-4|TRBJ2-2
CASSSGLPGTGELFF
TGTGCCAGCAGTTCGGGACTCCCCGGCACCGGGGAGCTGTTTTTT
>15|NA|many|TRBV19|TRBJ1-1
CASSIDRGPGAEAFF
TGTGCCAGTAGTATAGATCGGGGGCCGGGGGCTGAAGCTTTCTTT
>15|NA|few|TRBV7-8|TRBJ1-5
CASSSNSLVNQPQHF
TGTGCCAGCAGCTCTAACAGCTTGGTTAATCAGCCCCAGCATTTT
>15|TRBD1|NA|TRBV7-6|TRBJ1-2
CASSRTGNLHYGYTF
TGTGCCAGCAGCCGGACAGGGAATCTCCACTATGGCTACACCTTC
>18|NA|few|TRBV7-2|TRBJ2-3
CASSPPRPRLVSPDTQYF
TGTGCCAGCAGCCCTCCCAGACCTCGACTAGTTTCTCCAGATACGCAGTATTTT
>15|TRBD1|many|TRBV12-3/TRBV12-4|TRBJ2-7
CASSPGTGGRYEQYF
TGTGCCAGCAGTCCTGGGACAGGCGGTAGGTACGAGCAGTACTTC
>15|TRBD1|NA|TRBV6-4|TRBJ2-1
CASSESPGQYNEQFF
TGTGCCAGCAGTGAGTCCCCGGGACAGTACAATGAGCAGTTCTTC
>14|TRBD1|many|TRBV12-3/TRBV12-4|TRBJ1-6
CASSLGGGHSPLHF
TGTGCCAGCAGTTTAGGAGGGGGCCATTCACCCCTCCACTTT
>10|NA|NA|TRBV5-1|TRBJ2-1
CASGWDEQFF
TGCGCCAGCGGCTGGGATGAGCAGTTCTTC
>16|TRBD2|many|TRBV7-6|TRBJ2-3
CASSLGSGAAGDTQYF
TGTGCCAGCAGCTTAGGTAGCGGGGCTGCGGGTGATACGCAGTATTTT
>13|NA|few|TRBV6-5|TRBJ2-3
CASSYRGGDTQYF
TGTGCCAGCAGTTACCGAGGGGGGGATACGCAGTATTTT
>15|TRBD2|NA|TRBV7-2|TRBJ2-5
CASSFRTSGRETQYF
TGTGCCAGCAGCTTTAGGACTAGCGGGCGAGAGACCCAGTACTTC
>15|NA|few|TRBV11-2|TRBJ1-1
CASSLAAPIRTEAFF
TGTGCCAGCAGCTTAGCGGCACCTATCCGCACTGAAGCTTTCTTT
>18|TRBD1|many|TRBV12-3/TRBV12-4|TRBJ2-7
CASSPGTGGPGLLREQYF
TGTGCCAGCAGTCCGGGGACAGGGGGTCCAGGGTTACTGAGGGAGCAGTACTTC
>16|NA|NA|TRBV2|TRBJ1-2
CASSGAGLGTNYGYTF
TGTGCCAGCAGTGGGGCGGGGCTCGGGACTAACTATGGCTACACCTTC
>15|TRBD1|many|TRBV20-1|TRBJ1-1
CSARGGGQFKTEAFF
TGCAGTGCTAGAGGTGGGGGACAGTTTAAAACTGAAGCTTTCTTT
>16|TRBD2|many|TRBV5-1|TRBJ2-1
CASSLAPGLNYNEQFF
TGCGCCAGCAGCTTGGCCCCGGGACTAAATTACAATGAGCAGTTCTTC
>15|NA|many|TRBV7-2|TRBJ2-1
CASSLVNRGGNEQFF
TGTGCCAGCAGCTTAGTAAACAGGGGAGGGAATGAGCAGTTCTTC
>13|NA|NA|TRBV6-1|TRBJ2-7
CASSATTGYEQYF
TGTGCCAGCAGTGCTACTACCGGCTACGAGCAGTACTTC
>16|TRBD2|few|TRBV14|TRBJ2-1
CASSQDRAGGPHEQFF
TGTGCCAGCAGCCAAGACCGCGCGGGGGGGCCTCATGAGCAGTTCTTC
>12|NA|NA|TRBV19|TRBJ1-1
CASSIGKGKAFF
TGTGCCAGTAGTATCGGGAAGGGGAAAGCTTTCTTT
>11|TRBD1|few|TRBV6-1|TRBJ2-1
CASSLTGGEFF
TGTGCCAGCAGTTTGACAGGGGGGGAATTCTTC
>14|TRBD1|NA|TRBV19|TRBJ2-7
CASSTRGQSYEQYF
TGTGCCAGTAGTACCCGGGGACAGTCCTACGAGCAGTACTTC
>12|NA|few|TRBV6-5|TRBJ2-3
CASSPLGDTQYF
TGTGCCAGCAGTCCACTGGGAGATACGCAGTATTTT
>15|NA|many|TRBV6-1|TRBJ2-7
CASSEDLGGIREQYF
TGTGCCAGCAGTGAAGATCTTGGGGGTATTCGCGAGCAGTACTTC
>15|TRBD1|NA|TRBV2|TRBJ2-3
CASSPWTGRTDTQYF
TGTGCCAGCAGTCCCTGGACAGGGCGTACAGATACGCAGTATTTT
>14|NA|NA|TRBV18|TRBJ2-1
CASSPGAPNNEQFF
TGTGCCAGCTCACCTGGGGCTCCCAACAATGAGCAGTTCTTC
>17|NA|many|TRBV15|TRBJ2-2
CATSRDQISGLGGELFF
TGTGCCACCAGCAGAGACCAAATTTCAGGGCTAGGCGGGGAGCTGTTTTTT
>19|NA|many|TRBV11-2|TRBJ2-1
CASSLNWGSTLRSYNEQFF
TGTGCCAGCAGCTTAAATTGGGGCAGTACCCTCCGCTCCTACAATGAGCAGTTCTTC
>15|NA|NA|TRBV10-3|TRBJ2-7
CAISESSTLTDEQYF
TGTGCCATCAGTGAGTCGTCCACCCTGACCGACGAGCAGTACTTC
>15|NA|NA|TRBV30|TRBJ2-7
CAWSTDRPSFYEQYF
TGTGCCTGGAGTACAGACAGACCGTCTTTTTACGAGCAGTACTTC
>17|TRBD2|few|TRBV5-6|TRBJ2-5
CASSFLLAENFQETQYF
TGTGCCAGCAGCTTCCTGCTAGCGGAGAACTTCCAAGAGACCCAGTACTTC
>14|TRBD1|few|TRBV20-1|TRBJ1-5
CSAKTGGSNQPQHF
TGCAGTGCCAAGACAGGGGGGAGCAATCAGCCCCAGCATTTT
>17|NA|few|TRBV11-2|TRBJ2-5
CASSPRGGGLRGETQYF
TGTGCCAGCAGCCCCCGGGGTGGAGGCCTGAGAGGAGAGACCCAGTACTTC
>17|NA|many|TRBV20-1|TRBJ2-3
CSARDPRGARNLDTQYF
TGCAGTGCTAGAGATCCTCGGGGGGCCCGGAACCTCGATACGCAGTATTTT
>15|NA|NA|TRBV10-3|TRBJ1-1
CAISEASGSYTEAFF
TGTGCCATCAGTGAGGCTAGTGGCAGCTACACTGAAGCTTTCTTT
>17|TRBD1|NA|TRBV7-2|TRBJ1-6
CASSSFGTGANNSPLHF
TGTGCCAGCAGCTCGTTTGGGACAGGGGCGAATAATTCACCCCTCCACTTT
>17|NA|NA|TRBV12-3/TRBV12-4|TRBJ1-5
CASTTRTGTVSNQPQHF
TGTGCCAGCACGACAAGAACCGGGACCGTTAGCAATCAGCCCCAGCATTTT
>12|NA|NA|TRBV28|TRBJ1-1
CASSFDRNEAFF
TGTGCCAGCAGTTTCGACAGAAACGAAGCTTTCTTT
>14|NA|many|TRBV5-4|TRBJ2-3
CASSPAGRTDTQYF
TGTGCCAGCAGCCCGGCCGGGAGAACAGATACGCAGTATTTT
>13|NA|NA|TRBV11-2|TRBJ2-7
CASSRSTTYEQYF
TGTGCCAGCAGCCGTAGTACCACCTACGAGCAGTACTTC
>18|TRBD2|many|TRBV7-2|TRBJ2-5
CASSLGYSRGTTQETQYF
TGTGCCAGCAGCTTAGGGTACTCGCGGGGGACCACCCAAGAGACCCAGTACTTC
>17|NA|many|TRBV6-2/TRBV6-3|TRBJ2-5
CASSPTWDETRRETQYF
TGTGCCAGCAGTCCGACGTGGGACGAAACCCGTCGGGAGACCCAGTACTTC
>14|NA|few|TRBV12-3/TRBV12-4|TRBJ2-6
CASSVSSGANVLTF
TGTGCCAGCAGTGTGAGCTCTGGGGCCAACGTCCTGACTTTC
>15|NA|few|TRBV7-2|TRBJ1-2
CASSLGFGGNYGYTF
TGTGCCAGCAGCTTAGGCTTTGGCGGAAACTATGGCTACACCTTC
>15|NA|few|TRBV6-2/TRBV6-3|TRBJ2-7
CASSYSGREVEEQYF
TGTGCCAGCAGTTACTCCGGCAGGGAAGTTGAAGAGCAGTACTTC
>14|TRBD2|many|TRBV12-3/TRBV12-4|TRBJ2-1
CASSLAGGDNEQFF
TGTGCCAGCAGTTTAGCGGGGGGGGACAATGAGCAGTTCTTC
>14|NA|many|TRBV18|TRBJ1-1
CASSPNSRYTEAFF
TGTGCCAGCTCACCGAACAGCCGGTACACTGAAGCTTTCTTT